This TCR beta chain is from a study of T-cell reconstitution after alpha-beta-depleted transplantation in children. Findings and limits, study-wide: Approximately two months post-transplant, alpha-beta T cells reportedly originated from several hundred expanded graft clones. High day-60 TCRbeta diversity in some patients came from surviving recipient T cells and thymic progenitors. Newly produced T cells mostly provided counts and TCRbeta diversity after one year, as hyperexpanded clones declined.

Trimming shortened V by 5 bases and J by 7 bases, and 23 bases separated the two germline ends. This CDR3 contains 16 residues. Looked up from germline, CDR1 is MNHEY and CDR2 is SMNVEV (reference sequence). The table lists this clonotype with many counts. Its target is unknown. Unique molecular identifiers featured in how the TCRbeta library was prepared. TCRdb ran MiXCR on the PCR reads and lists one entry per CDR3 protein. The sample has more than 15,000 distinct CDR3 sequences, approximately 5.3% seen once. The sequences come from PBMCs, collected before TCRalphabeta/CD19-depleted stem cell transplant. The V gene is TRBV27, the J gene TRBJ2-5; possibly TRBD1 for D (5 bases). This TCR was recovered from a boy under 18 with acute lymphoblastic leukemia, due to receive a stem cell transplant. CDR3 nucleotides: TGTGCCAGCAGTGCCCGCTCTAGGGGCGGAGTCGGGACCCAGTACTTC. It translates to CASSARSRGGVGTQYF.